The next 18 T cell receptor beta chains were all read from a single sample in a study of sequential checkpoint blockade in melanoma. Profiled with immunoSEQ multiplex PCR; TCRdb holds only in-frame clones, not every one. The sample records more than 35,000 clones, 70% to 90% being singletons. Treatment of the sample: randomized to nivolumab then ipilimumab (arm A) or the reverse (arm B). Here the sequenced sample was CD8+ T cells sorted from blood (inferred from file names), taken from a patient given nivolumab and ipilimumab in sequence. All receptors derive from a human donor with melanoma.

J is TRBJ1-5 and V is TRBV27, with unresolved D. Between the trimmed V and J ends, which lost 1 base and 0 bases, there was a span of 7 bases. Germline lookup yields CDR1 MNHEY and CDR2 SMNVEV (reference sequence). The CDR3 spans 15 residues. The CDR3 here is CASSLLGRSNQPQHF. In DNA form, the CDR3 reads TGTGCCAGCAGTTTATTGGGCCGTAGCAATCAGCCCCAGCATTTT.

V is TRBV5-1 and J is TRBJ2-1, with a weak D call TRBD2 (6 bases). This CDR3 is built from 14 residues. CDR1 is SGHRS and CDR2 is YFSETQ in the germline V gene. Trimming stripped 0 bases from V and 8 bases from J, with 12 bases between. The CDR3 loop reads CASSLGLVFDEQFF. The CDR3 nucleotides are TGCGCCAGCAGCTTGGGACTAGTCTTCGATGAGCAGTTCTTC.

The CDR3 here is CASSFVRVNEQFF. For the CDR3, the DNA is TGTGCCAGCAGCTTTGTCAGGGTCAATGAGCAGTTCTTC. The chain is built from TRBV5-6 and TRBJ2-1; possibly TRBD1 for D (5 bases). Germline lookup yields CDR1 SGHDT and CDR2 YYEEEE. Trimming shortened V by 2 bases and J by 6 bases, and 9 bases separated the two germline ends. The CDR3 totals 13 residues.

This clone appeared a single time. The V and J genes are TRBV2 and TRBJ2-7; a weak D match, TRBD1 (5 bases). CDR3 length equals 13 residues. Trimming cost V 6 bases and J 2 bases, with 11 bases left between them. The germline V gene encodes CDR1 SNHLY and CDR2 FYNNEI. CDR3 coding DNA: TGTGCCAGCAGAACCGAAGGGGCCTACGAGCAGTACGTC. Its protein product is CASRTEGAYEQYV.

The count of this clone is one. The chain recombines TRBV27 with TRBJ1-1, with no clear D. The CDR3 has 14 residues. V gave up 2 bases and J gave up 1 base, with 8 bases separating them. Germline V gene lookup returns CDR1 MNHEY and CDR2 SMNVEV (reference sequence). The CDR3 DNA reads as TGTGCCAGCAGTTTAAGCGGACCGAACACTGAAGCTTTCTTT. Its translation is CASSLSGPNTEAFF.

This clone was found once. V gene TRBV9 combines with J gene TRBJ2-6; 9 bases map to TRBD1. The CDR3 sequence is 18 residues long. CDR1 SGDLS and CDR2 YYNGEE come from the germline V gene. Germline trimming cut 2 bases from V and 4 bases from J; bases unmatched to any gene: 10. The CDR3 DNA is TGTGCCAGCAGCGTGAACCTGGGACAGGGATTCGGGGCCAACGTCCTGACTTTC. This encodes CASSVNLGQGFGANVLTF.

The chain has TRBV9 and TRBJ2-2, with D possibly matching TRBD2 (6 bases). V lost 5 bases and J lost 0, with 11 bases in between. CDR1 SGDLS and CDR2 YYNGEE come from the germline V gene. The CDR3 has 15 residues. DNA of the CDR3: TGTGCCAGCAGGGAGGGGTATGCGAACACCGGGGAGCTGTTTTTT. This translates into CASREGYANTGELFF.

The J gene is TRBJ1-1, the V gene TRBV7-8; TRBD1 might be the D (5 bases). Germline CDR1 SGHVS, CDR2 FQNEAQ. Trimming took off 1 base at V and 5 bases at J, with 14 bases between the two ends. The CDR3 sequence is 15 residues long. The CDR3 region has the DNA TGTGCCAGCAGCTTAGGGAAGGGGCTGGGTACTGAAGCTTTCTTT. Its translation is CASSLGKGLGTEAFF.

V and J are TRBV25-1 and TRBJ2-2; 9 bases line up with TRBD1. The CDR3 has 14 amino acids. The J segment lost 7 bases and the V segment lost 4 bases, leaving 4 bases of the junction unmatched. CDR1 and CDR2 from the germline V gene are MGHDK and SYGVNS. CDR3 loop: CASSGDRESGELFF. DNA of the CDR3: TGTGCCAGCAGTGGGGACAGGGAGAGCGGGGAGCTGTTTTTT.

CDR3 residues: CSARTGTSYEQYF. As DNA, the CDR3 is TGCAGCGCCCGGACAGGGACCTCCTACGAGCAGTACTTC. The genes are TRBV29-1 and TRBJ2-7; TRBD1 matches at 8 bases. CDR1 SQVTM and CDR2 ANQGSEA come from the germline V gene. After removal of 7 bases from V and 0 bases from J, the junction contained 5 bases not matched to a gene. This CDR3 is 13 amino acids long.

This clone was seen a single time. This sequence joins TRBV9 and TRBJ2-3; 7 positions match TRBD1. Germline-derived CDR1 and CDR2 are SGDLS and YYNGEE. The CDR3 has 15 amino acids. V trimming: 3 bases; J trimming: 3 bases; junction bases outside the gene matches: 7. CDR3 residues: CASSGRQGRTDTQYF. CDR3 coding DNA: TGTGCCAGCAGCGGTAGACAGGGTAGGACAGATACGCAGTATTTT.

The V gene is TRBV13, the J gene TRBJ1-1; D is undetermined. The germline V gene has CDR1 PRHDT and CDR2 FYEKMQ (reference sequence). The CDR3 length is 13 residues. Trimming pared 7 bases from V and 1 base from J, leaving 10 bases between. The CDR3 spells CASTQNANTEAFF. In DNA, the CDR3 is TGTGCCAGCACTCAGAACGCGAACACTGAAGCTTTCTTT.

The chain employs TRBV27 and TRBJ2-1, with 11 bases identical to TRBD1. This CDR3 region has 14 residues. The germline V gene encodes CDR1 MNHEY and CDR2 SMNVEV (reference sequence). Trimming removed 5 bases from V and 9 bases from J; junction bases left unmatched: 6. The chain's CDR3 is CASSPRTGGTEQFF. The CDR3 DNA reads as TGTGCCAGCAGTCCCCGGACAGGGGGCACTGAGCAGTTCTTC.

The V call is TRBV7-3, the J call TRBJ2-7; 13 nucleotides agree with TRBD2. The V segment lost 4 bases and the J segment 2 bases; nucleotides outside the gene matches: 5. CDR1 SGHTA and CDR2 FQGTGA come from the germline V gene. The CDR3 consists of 16 residues. The DNA for the CDR3 is TGTGCCAGCAGCTCCGCGGGACTAGCGGGGACCTACGAGCAGTACGTC. It yields the protein CASSSAGLAGTYEQYV.

The V and J genes are TRBV11-3 and TRBJ2-7; D may be TRBD2 (6 bases). Trimming took 2 bases from V and 3 from J, leaving 14 bases between them. There are 15 residues in the CDR3. Germline-derived CDR1 and CDR2 are SGHNT and YENEEA. The CDR3 DNA reads TGTGCCAGCAGCTTAAGTAGCGGAGGATTCTACGAGCAGTACTTC. Translated: CASSLSSGGFYEQYF.

V is TRBV29-1 and J is TRBJ2-7, with 10 positions matching TRBD2. The CDR3 length is 15 residues. Trimming at V came to 2 bases and at J to 3 bases, leaving 7 bases not matched to a gene. CDR1 SQVTM and CDR2 ANQGSEA come from the germline V gene. This chain's CDR3 is CSVERETSGFYEQYF. The CDR3 DNA is TGCAGCGTTGAAAGGGAGACTAGCGGGTTCTACGAGCAGTACTTC.

The chain combines TRBV28 with TRBJ1-5; D gene ambiguous. Trimming stripped 8 bases from V and 9 bases from J, with 14 bases between. CDR3 length: 12 residues. Germline V gene data show CDR1 as MDHEN and CDR2 as SYDVKM. In DNA, the CDR3 is TGTGCCAGCGACGACCGGAGTGGGCCCCAGCATTTT. Its translation is CASDDRSGPQHF.

The rearrangement uses TRBV29-1 and TRBJ2-3; a possible D gene is TRBD2 (5 bases). CDR1 and CDR2 (germline): SQVTM, ANQGSEA. The CDR3 runs 16 residues. The V gene lost 2 bases and the J gene lost 2 bases, with 17 bases spanning the gap. CDR3 nucleotides: TGCAGCGTTGAACGACGGGGTATCCCTTACACAGATACGCAGTATTTT. Translated: CSVERRGIPYTDTQYF.